This TCR beta chain was captured by sequencing in a study of control samples from healthy donors and cancer patients. Germline V lookup: CDR1 GTSNPN, CDR2 SVGIG (reference sequence). CDR3 length equals 13 residues. V trimming: 0 bases; J trimming: 3 bases; junction bases outside the gene matches: 1. The data were produced by immunoSEQ multiplex PCR, yet TCRdb's version contains in-frame clones alone and is incomplete. The sample holds 100,000 or so clones, approximately 90% seen once. The sequence derives from a man aged 25 to 40 in good health. The sample consisted of blood. This sequence joins TRBV30 and TRBJ1-2; 7 bases map to TRBD1. The DNA of the CDR3 is TGTGCCTGGAGTGTAGGGGGCTACTATGGCTACACCTTC. This sequence encodes CAWSVGGYYGYTF.